Listed here is a single TCR beta chain. Its target is unknown. The source of the sample is a study of a mutant IDH1 vaccine in newly diagnosed glioma. For the study at large: Eight vaccine doses were administered to patients at weeks 1, 3, 5, 7, 11, 15, 19 and 23. Before enrollment, patients got radiotherapy alone, temozolomide alone, or mostly the combination.

Time point here: week 5, during vaccination. Doses comprised 300 ug of mutant IDH1 20-mer peptide each, plus topical imiquimod. The germline V and J ends were trimmed by 3 bases and 1 base, with 12 bases remaining between them. This CDR3 contains 16 residues. Per the germline V gene, CDR1 is KGHSH and CDR2 is LQKENI. General study findings and limits: Changes to the top peripheral T cell clonotypes appeared unrelated to pseudoprogression.

Data came from immunoSEQ multiplex PCR; TCRdb stores just in-frame clones and leaves some out. The sample shows 60,000 or so clones, around 90% of them seen only once. The receptor was derived from a woman in her thirties or forties with glioma. The chain carries TRBV18 and TRBJ2-2, with D possibly TRBD1 on 5 matching bases. This specimen consisted of PBMCs, obtained from a glioma patient whose treatment included an IDH1 peptide vaccine. DNA for the CDR3: TGTGCCAGCTCACCGGCAGGGCGCGGGAACACCGGGGAGCTGTTTTTT. Its protein product is CASSPAGRGNTGELFF.